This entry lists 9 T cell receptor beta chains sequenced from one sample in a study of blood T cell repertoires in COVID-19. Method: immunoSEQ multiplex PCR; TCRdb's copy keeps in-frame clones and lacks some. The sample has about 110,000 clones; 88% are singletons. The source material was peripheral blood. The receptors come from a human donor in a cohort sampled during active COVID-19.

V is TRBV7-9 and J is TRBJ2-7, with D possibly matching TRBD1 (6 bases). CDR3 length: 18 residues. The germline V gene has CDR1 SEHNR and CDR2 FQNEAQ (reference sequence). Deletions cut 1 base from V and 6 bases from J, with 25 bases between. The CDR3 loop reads CASSLVGQGSGPRGEQYF. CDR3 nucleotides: TGTGCCAGCAGCTTAGTAGGCCAGGGGTCGGGCCCACGGGGCGAGCAGTACTTC.

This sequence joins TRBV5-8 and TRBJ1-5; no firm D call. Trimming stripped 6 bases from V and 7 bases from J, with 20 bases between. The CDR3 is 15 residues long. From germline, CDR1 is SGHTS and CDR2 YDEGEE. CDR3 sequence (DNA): TGTGCCAGCATCAATCGGGGTGGGGATTGGCAGCCCCAGCATTTT. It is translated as CASINRGGDWQPQHF.

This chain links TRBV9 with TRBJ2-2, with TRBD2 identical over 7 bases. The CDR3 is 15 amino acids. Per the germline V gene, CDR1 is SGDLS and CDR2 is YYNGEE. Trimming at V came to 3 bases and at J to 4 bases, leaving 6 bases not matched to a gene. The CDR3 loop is CASSAPGLFTGELFF. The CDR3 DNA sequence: TGTGCCAGCAGCGCCCCGGGACTATTCACCGGGGAGCTGTTTTTT.

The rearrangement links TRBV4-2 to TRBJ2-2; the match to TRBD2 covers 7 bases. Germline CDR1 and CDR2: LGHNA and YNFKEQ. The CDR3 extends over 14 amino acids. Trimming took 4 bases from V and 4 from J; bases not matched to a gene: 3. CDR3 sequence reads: CASSPGLFTGELFF. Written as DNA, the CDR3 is TGTGCCAGCAGCCCGGGACTATTCACCGGGGAGCTGTTTTTT.

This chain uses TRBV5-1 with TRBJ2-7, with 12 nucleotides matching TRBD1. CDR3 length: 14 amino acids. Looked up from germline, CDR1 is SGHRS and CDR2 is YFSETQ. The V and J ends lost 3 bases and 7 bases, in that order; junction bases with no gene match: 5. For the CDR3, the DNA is TGCGCCAGCAGCTCCCGGGACAGGGGGCCAGAGCAGTACTTC. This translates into CASSSRDRGPEQYF.

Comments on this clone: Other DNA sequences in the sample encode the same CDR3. The CDR3: CASSFMNTEAFF. The CDR3 nucleotides are TGTGCCAGCAGCTTTATGAACACTGAAGCTTTCTTT. This chain links TRBV7-9 with TRBJ1-1; D gene ambiguous. Germline V CDR1 and CDR2: SEHNR, FQNEAQ (reference sequence). This CDR3 is built from 12 residues. V lost 3 bases and J lost 0, with 2 bases in between.

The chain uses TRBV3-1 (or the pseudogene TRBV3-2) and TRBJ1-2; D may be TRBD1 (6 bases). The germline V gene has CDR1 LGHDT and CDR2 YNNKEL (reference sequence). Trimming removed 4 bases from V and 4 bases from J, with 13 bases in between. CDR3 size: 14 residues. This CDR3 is CASSPRTALYGYTF. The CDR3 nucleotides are TGTGCCAGCAGCCCCCGGACAGCCCTCTATGGCTACACCTTC.

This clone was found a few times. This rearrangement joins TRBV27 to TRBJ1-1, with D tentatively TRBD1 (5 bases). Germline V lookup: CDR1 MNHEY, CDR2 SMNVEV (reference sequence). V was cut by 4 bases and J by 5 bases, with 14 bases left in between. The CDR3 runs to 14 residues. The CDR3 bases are TGTGCCAGCAGTTCCCCGGGACTGGGGACTGAAGCTTTCTTT. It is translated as CASSSPGLGTEAFF.

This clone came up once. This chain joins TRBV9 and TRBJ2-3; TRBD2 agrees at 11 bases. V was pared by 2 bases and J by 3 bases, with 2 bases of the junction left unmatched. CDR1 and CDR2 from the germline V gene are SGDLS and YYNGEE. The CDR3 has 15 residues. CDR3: CASSVTSGKTDTQYF. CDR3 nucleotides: TGTGCCAGCAGCGTGACTAGCGGGAAGACAGATACGCAGTATTTT.